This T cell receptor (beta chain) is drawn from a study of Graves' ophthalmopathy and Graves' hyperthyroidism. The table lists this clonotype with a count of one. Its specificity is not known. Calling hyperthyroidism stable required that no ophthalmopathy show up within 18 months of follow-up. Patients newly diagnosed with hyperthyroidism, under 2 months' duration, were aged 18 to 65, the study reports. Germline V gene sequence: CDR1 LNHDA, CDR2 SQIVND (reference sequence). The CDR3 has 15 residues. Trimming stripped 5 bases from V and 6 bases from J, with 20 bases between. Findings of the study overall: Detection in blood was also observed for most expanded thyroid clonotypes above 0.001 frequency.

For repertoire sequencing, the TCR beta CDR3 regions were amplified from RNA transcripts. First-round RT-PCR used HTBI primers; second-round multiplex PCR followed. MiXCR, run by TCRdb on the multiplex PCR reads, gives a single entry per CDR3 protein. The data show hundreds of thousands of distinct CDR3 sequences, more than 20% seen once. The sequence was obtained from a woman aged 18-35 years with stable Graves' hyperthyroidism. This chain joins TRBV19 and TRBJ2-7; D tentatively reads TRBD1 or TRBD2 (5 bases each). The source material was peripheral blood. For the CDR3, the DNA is TGTGCCAGTAGTCTCAACCCTAAGGGGAGCGCCGAGCAGTACTTC. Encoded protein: CASSLNPKGSAEQYF. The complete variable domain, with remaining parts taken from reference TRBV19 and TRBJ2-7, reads DGGITQSPKYLFRKEGQNVTLSCEQNLNHDAMYWYRQDPGQGLRLIYYSQIVNDFQKGDIAEGYSVSREKKESFPLTVTSAQKNPTAFYLCASSLNPKGSAEQYFGPGTRLTVT.